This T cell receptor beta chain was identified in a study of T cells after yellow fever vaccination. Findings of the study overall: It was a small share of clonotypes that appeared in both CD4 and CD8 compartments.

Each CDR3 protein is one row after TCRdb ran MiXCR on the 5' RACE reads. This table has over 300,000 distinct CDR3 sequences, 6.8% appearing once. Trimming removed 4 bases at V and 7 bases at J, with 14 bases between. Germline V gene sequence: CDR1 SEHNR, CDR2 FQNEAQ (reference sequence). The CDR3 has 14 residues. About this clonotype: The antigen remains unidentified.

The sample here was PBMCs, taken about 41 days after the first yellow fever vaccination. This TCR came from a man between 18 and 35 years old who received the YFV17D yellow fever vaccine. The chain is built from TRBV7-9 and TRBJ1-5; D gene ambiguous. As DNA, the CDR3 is TGTGCCAGCAGCTATGACCTTGTTGACCAGCCCCAGCATTTT. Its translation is CASSYDLVDQPQHF.